This TCR beta chain was documented in a study of vaccination effects on CD4 cells after COVID-19. Study-level background: Samples collected post-vaccine were obtained a median of 72 days after the second dose.

Profiled with immunoSEQ multiplex PCR; TCRdb holds only in-frame clones, not every one. The profile covers 20,000 to 25,000 clones, with roughly four fifths appearing a single time and about 5.8% taken by the ten largest. On this clone: The target antigen is unknown.

Study results and caveats: Vaccine- and infection-induced clones showed marked clonal contraction late following vaccination.

CD4+ T cells specific for antigen were expanded with viral peptide pools by the ViraFEST assay before sequencing. Cultured cells yielded isolated CD4+ T cells after more than nine days. Two-dose vaccination with either BNT162b2 or mRNA-1273 was given to the participants. Vaccine recipients, nucleocapsid antibody negative, had no prior SARS-CoV-2 infection. The authors replaced half the medium with IL-2 medium on days 3 and 7. Trimming shortened V by 0 bases and J by 8 bases, and 6 bases separated the two germline ends. The CDR3 covers 12 residues. Germline-derived CDR1 and CDR2 are SGHRS and YFSETQ. The input for sequencing was CD4+ T cells from PBMCs cultured with SARS-CoV-2 spike peptides, taken after COVID-19 vaccination. V gene TRBV5-1 combines with J gene TRBJ2-1; D is unclear. The TCR originated in a human donor who received a COVID-19 vaccine. Some clones in this sample may be carry-over from other donors' samples. CDR3 nucleotides: TGCGCCAGCAGCTTGGATCGGGATGAGCAGTTCTTC. Amino acids: CASSLDRDEQFF. The full variable domain, in which reference TRBV5-1 and TRBJ2-1 provide the parts outside the CDR3, is KAGVTQTPRYLIKTRGQQVTLSCSPISGHRSVSWYQQTPGQGLQFLFEYFSETQRNKGNFPGRFSGRQFSNSRSEMNVSTLELGDSALYLCASSLDRDEQFFGPGTRLTVL.